This T cell receptor beta chain was documented in a study of T cell responses to AZD1222 COVID-19 vaccine. Study-level findings and limits: Rises in breadth and depth of Spike-specific TCRs came after two AZD1222 doses.

Pooled together were second doses at about 4 or about 12 weeks. Profiling relied on immunoSEQ multiplex PCR, and the TCRdb table lists in-frame clones only, not all of them. The sample has about 200,000 clones; about 93% are singletons. Trimming took off 10 bases at V and 4 bases at J, with 15 bases between the two ends. CDR1 and CDR2 (germline): SEHNR, FQNEAQ (reference sequence). This CDR3 is 13 amino acids long. For this clone: Its matching antigen is unknown.

The chain employs TRBV7-9 and TRBJ2-3, with TRBD2 as a possible D gene (6 bases). Sequenced material: peripheral blood, taken 28 days after the second AZD1222 dose. The sequence derives from an adult who received the AZD1222 COVID-19 vaccine. The CDR3 DNA sequence: TGTGCCATACTACTAGCCCCATCAGATACGCAGTATTTT. Its translation is CAILLAPSDTQYF. Together with reference TRBV7-9 and TRBJ2-3, the CDR3 gives the full variable domain: DTGVSQNPRHKITKRGQNVTFRCDPISEHNRLYWYRQTLGQGPEFLTYFQNEAQLEKSRLLSDRFSAERPKGSFSTLEIQRTEQGDSAMYLCAILLAPSDTQYFGPGTRLTVL.